There are a few counts of the clone carrying this T cell receptor beta chain. This entry comes from a study of T cells in Graves' hyperthyroidism and ophthalmopathy. CDR1 KGHSH and CDR2 LQKENI come from the germline V gene. The V and J ends lost 3 bases and 5 bases, in that order; junction bases with no gene match: 7. The CDR3 consists of 17 residues. Authors of the study amplified TCR beta CDR3 regions from RNA transcripts. RT-PCR in the first round (using the HTBI primer set) targeted the TCR CDR3. TCRdb ran MiXCR on the multiplex PCR reads and lists one entry per CDR3 protein. Of about 600,000 distinct CDR3 sequences in the sample, 14% were seen once.

The material sequenced was blood. The V gene is TRBV18, the J gene TRBJ2-1, with 13 nucleotides matching TRBD2. This sequence originates from a woman aged 18-29 years with Graves' ophthalmopathy. CDR3 DNA: TGTGCCAGCTCACCGAGGACTAGCGGGAGTGGGCACAATGAGCAGTTCTTC. Its translation: CASSPRTSGSGHNEQFF.